The entry that follows covers one TCR beta chain sequence. What it binds is not known. The assay was immunoSEQ multiplex PCR, and TCRdb's table has in-frame clones only and misses some. Of approximately 47,000 clones listed, roughly 70% are singletons. The V gene end was trimmed by 6 bases and the J gene end by 4 bases; junction bases not matched to a gene: 8. The V gene's germline CDR1 is LNHDA and CDR2 SQIVND (reference sequence). The CDR3 runs 15 residues. Once cultured for around 11 days, the cells underwent separation to obtain CD4+ T cells. Two doses of BNT162b2 or mRNA-1273 vaccine were administered to participants. Days 3 and 7 saw half the medium replaced with IL-2 medium. This entry is derived from a study of vaccination effects on CD4 cells after COVID-19. Overall study context: The second dose preceded post-vaccine samples by a median of 72 days.

Study-level findings and limits: Clones induced by infection and by vaccine showed marked clonal contraction late after vaccination. The vaccine-induced clones of healthy vaccinees included only 1 of 255 that cross-reacted with common cold coronaviruses.

Source: CD4+ T cells from PBMCs cultured without peptide, taken after COVID-19 vaccination. V and J are TRBV19 and TRBJ1-3; 8 bases fit TRBD1. The TCR sequence derives from a human donor who received a COVID-19 vaccine. The CDR3 DNA reads TGTGCCAGTAGAAAGGACAGGGTAACCGGAAACACCATATATTTT. Amino acid sequence: CASRKDRVTGNTIYF.